The 28 T cell receptor beta chains reported below all come from one sample, sequenced in a study of T cell responses to AZD1222 COVID-19 vaccine (TCRdb year 2021). The library was built by means of the immunoSEQ multiplex PCR assay. Drawn from immuneACCESS, this table holds only the in-frame rearrangements with V and J called that TCRdb kept. Clones are partly lost; checked studies trace under half to an unresolved V gene and leave the rest unexplained. Present in this sample are roughly 130,000 clones, 94% of which were seen just once. The ten largest clones represent approximately 7% of the sample. The time point label for this specimen denotes: baseline before first vaccination. The sequencing used peripheral blood, collected on day 0 of AZD1222 vaccination. All receptors derive from an adult in good health.

The chain carries TRBV30 and TRBJ1-3; no clear D. The CDR3 is 14 residues long. V was trimmed by 0 bases and J by 2 bases, leaving 8 bases between them. CDR1 is GTSNPN and CDR2 is SVGIG in the germline V gene (reference sequence). The chain's CDR3 is CAWSVLRTGNTIYF. The CDR3 DNA reads TGTGCCTGGAGTGTACTTAGGACTGGAAACACCATATATTTT.

The chain carries TRBV5-6 and TRBJ2-7; no clear D gene. The ends were cut back, 0 bases at V and 6 bases at J, with 13 bases in the middle. This CDR3 comprises 14 residues. Germline V lookup: CDR1 SGHDT, CDR2 YYEEEE. The CDR3: CASSLAGRLREQYF. CDR3 nucleotide sequence: TGTGCCAGCAGCTTGGCCGGACGCCTTCGCGAGCAGTACTTC.

The CDR3 protein is CASSPSGSTGGELFF. CDR3 coding DNA: TGTGCCAGCAGTCCAAGCGGGAGTACGGGTGGGGAGCTGTTTTTT. The rearrangement uses TRBV28 and TRBJ2-2, with TRBD2 identical over 8 bases. Germline V gene lookup returns CDR1 MDHEN and CDR2 SYDVKM. V lost 5 bases and J lost 8; bases outside the gene matches: 10. The CDR3 sequence is 15 residues long.

This chain uses TRBV5-1 with TRBJ2-5; D not certain. Germline V gene data show CDR1 as SGHRS and CDR2 as YFSETQ. CDR3 length equals 14 residues. Trimming pared 4 bases from V and 1 base from J, leaving 11 bases between. The CDR3 sequence: CASSGGEFQETQYF. The CDR3 DNA is TGCGCCAGCAGCGGTGGAGAGTTCCAAGAGACCCAGTACTTC.

V gene TRBV2 combines with J gene TRBJ1-2, with no clear D. This CDR3 contains 15 residues. The V end lost 4 bases, the J end lost 2 bases, and 14 bases lay between the germline ends. In germline, CDR1 is SNHLY, CDR2 FYNNEI. In DNA, the CDR3 is TGTGCCAGCAGTGTGGAGGCCACCGGCAACTATGGCTACACCTTC. Translated, it gives CASSVEATGNYGYTF.

The chain couples TRBV5-1 to TRBJ1-1; D perhaps matches TRBD1 (6 bases). Germline V lookup: CDR1 SGHRS, CDR2 YFSETQ. This CDR3 is built from 15 residues. Between the trimmed V and J ends, which lost 0 bases and 1 base, there was a span of 10 bases. The CDR3 bases are TGCGCCAGCAGCTTGGTAACAGGGACGAACACTGAAGCTTTCTTT. This encodes CASSLVTGTNTEAFF.

V and J are TRBV10-3 and TRBJ2-1; tentatively, D is TRBD1 or TRBD2 (6 bases each). CDR1 is ENHRY and CDR2 is SYGVKD in the germline V gene. Trimming shortened V by 4 bases and J by 5 bases, and 12 bases separated the two germline ends. The CDR3 consists of 14 residues. Here the CDR3 reads CAISGRGRDNEQFF. DNA for the CDR3: TGTGCCATCAGTGGTCGGGGGCGCGACAATGAGCAGTTCTTC.

The gene calls are TRBV11-2 and TRBJ1-1; D unresolved. This CDR3 has 15 amino acids. CDR1 is SGHAT, CDR2 FQNNGV, per germline. Trimming cost V 0 bases and J 0 bases, with 8 bases left between them. The CDR3 here is CASSLDYAMNTEAFF. In DNA form, the CDR3 reads TGTGCCAGCAGCTTAGATTACGCCATGAACACTGAAGCTTTCTTT.

V usage is TRBV15 and J usage is TRBJ1-2; 8 bases agree with TRBD1. CDR1 is LNHNV and CDR2 is YYDKDF in the germline V gene (reference sequence). J was trimmed by 6 bases and V by 3 bases; bases with no gene match: 9. The CDR3 has 15 amino acids. In nucleotides, the CDR3 is TGTGCCACCAGCAGGGGGACAGGCTTTTACGATGGCTACACCTTC. Protein sequence: CATSRGTGFYDGYTF.

The chain recombines TRBV6-1 with TRBJ1-3; D is uncertain. V shed 3 bases and J shed 3 bases, with 6 bases lying between them. Per germline, CDR1 MNHNS and CDR2 SASEGT. This CDR3 is built from 13 residues. CDR3 protein: CASSEGYGNTIYF. The CDR3 nucleotides read TGTGCCAGCAGTGAGGGGTATGGAAACACCATATATTTT.

The chain is built from TRBV28 and TRBJ1-6; weak D call: TRBD1 (5 bases). Trimming shortened V by 8 bases and J by 10 bases, and 15 bases separated the two germline ends. The CDR3 consists of 13 residues. CDR1 MDHEN and CDR2 SYDVKM come from the germline V gene. CDR3 amino acids: CASLRGSGSPLHF. For the CDR3, the DNA is TGTGCCAGCCTTCGGGGGTCGGGATCACCCCTCCACTTT.

The J gene is TRBJ2-7, the V gene TRBV7-9; D is uncertain. The V gene's germline CDR1 is SEHNR and CDR2 FQNEAQ (reference sequence). CDR3 length: 14 amino acids. V shed 6 bases and J shed 3 bases, with 15 bases lying between them. CDR3 residues: CASSPPGRFYEQYF. CDR3 in DNA: TGTGCCAGCAGTCCCCCAGGCCGGTTCTACGAGCAGTACTTC.

The chain combines TRBV19 with TRBJ1-5; D remains unclear. Looked up from germline, CDR1 is LNHDA and CDR2 is SQIVND (reference sequence). CDR3 size: 16 residues. The V gene lost 2 bases and the J gene lost 6 bases, with 17 bases spanning the gap. CDR3 residues: CASSIQSGSRGQPQHF. CDR3 DNA: TGTGCCAGTAGTATACAGTCCGGGAGTCGGGGTCAGCCCCAGCATTTT.

This chain joins TRBV6-5 and TRBJ2-2; D might be TRBD2 (6 bases). In germline, CDR1 is MNHEY, CDR2 SVGAGI. Trimming left V 2 bases short and J 1 base short, with 11 bases between. The CDR3 has 16 residues. This CDR3 reads CASSYRGSMNTGELFF. The CDR3 nucleotides read TGTGCCAGCAGTTACCGGGGGAGCATGAACACCGGGGAGCTGTTTTTT.

This CDR3 reads CASTSFVLAGGLAAKNIQYF. CDR3 in DNA: TGTGCCAGCACGAGCTTCGTACTAGCGGGAGGGCTTGCGGCCAAAAACATTCAGTACTTC. The gene calls are TRBV7-9 and TRBJ2-4; 13 bases agree with TRBD2. Germline-derived CDR1 and CDR2 are SEHNR and FQNEAQ (reference sequence). This CDR3 region has 20 residues. With V trimmed by 7 bases and J by 1 base, 16 bases remained unmatched. The full variable domain, in which reference TRBV7-9 and TRBJ2-4 provide the parts outside the CDR3, is DTGVSQNPRHKITKRGQNVTFRCDPISEHNRLYWYRQTLGQGPEFLTYFQNEAQLEKSRLLSDRFSAERPKGSFSTLEIQRTEQGDSAMYLCASTSFVLAGGLAAKNIQYFGAGTRLSVL.

J is TRBJ1-2 and V is TRBV18; a possible D gene is TRBD1 (5 bases). Germline assignment: CDR1 KGHSH and CDR2 LQKENI. This CDR3 is built from 14 residues. Trimming cost V 4 bases and J 0 bases, with 9 bases left between them. The CDR3 bases are TGTGCCAGCTCACTACTGACAGCTAACTATGGCTACACCTTC. Translating gives CASSLLTANYGYTF.

This rearrangement joins TRBV3-1 (or the pseudogene TRBV3-2) to TRBJ2-7; 8 bases match TRBD1. V shed 2 bases, J shed 5 bases, and the junction held 8 bases outside the gene matches. The germline V gene has CDR1 LGHDT and CDR2 YNNKEL (reference sequence). The length of the CDR3 is 15 residues. This CDR3 reads CASSQSPGGGDEQYF. The DNA of the CDR3 is TGTGCCAGCAGCCAATCACCAGGGGGCGGTGACGAGCAGTACTTC.

This clone showed up just a few times. Mismatch with germline at one junction end may stem from a read error. The chain couples TRBV2 to TRBJ2-2; possible D gene TRBD2, 6 bases. Germline-derived CDR1 and CDR2 are SNHLY and FYNNEI. The CDR3 length is 14 residues. The CDR3 region has the DNA TGTGCCAGCAGTCAAGCGGGCAACACCGGGGAGCTGTTTTTT. As protein: CASSQAGNTGELFF.

V and J are TRBV21-1 and TRBJ1-3. TRBV21-1 is a pseudogene. The CDR3 is 17 residues long. The CDR3 bases are TGTGCCAGCAGCAAGAATTGGGTGGAAGATTGTGGAAACACCATATATTTT. Its translation is CASSKNWVEDCGNTIYF.

The V and J genes are TRBV7-2 and TRBJ1-3, with D tentatively TRBD1 (5 bases). Trimming took 5 bases from V and 4 from J, leaving 12 bases between them. The CDR3 consists of 14 residues. Per the germline V gene, CDR1 is SGHTA and CDR2 is FQGNSA. This CDR3 is CASSVRATGNTIYF. CDR3 in DNA: TGTGCCAGCAGCGTCAGGGCGACCGGAAACACCATATATTTT.

The chain uses TRBV7-9 and TRBJ2-7; D is unresolved. The V end lost 6 bases, the J end lost 2 bases, and 8 bases lay between the germline ends. The CDR3 consists of 12 residues. Per the germline V gene, CDR1 is SEHNR and CDR2 is FQNEAQ (reference sequence). The CDR3 spells CASSPDPYEQYF. For the CDR3, the DNA is TGTGCCAGCAGTCCGGACCCCTACGAGCAGTACTTC.

The gene calls are TRBV11-2 and TRBJ2-1; TRBD2 matches at 11 bases. The CDR3 has 17 amino acids. V shed 7 bases, J shed 7 bases, and the junction held 15 bases outside the gene matches. Looked up from germline, CDR1 is SGHAT and CDR2 is FQNNGV. CDR3 region: CASKRGVAGGPENEQFF. As DNA, the CDR3 is TGTGCCAGCAAACGGGGGGTAGCGGGAGGGCCCGAGAATGAGCAGTTCTTC.

V and J are TRBV2 and TRBJ1-5; TRBD1 might be the D (6 bases). The germline V and J ends were trimmed by 1 base and 1 base, with 8 bases remaining between them. The CDR3 has 15 amino acids. Germline values: CDR1 SNHLY, CDR2 FYNNEI. The CDR3 region is CASSEGGASNQPQHF. In DNA, the CDR3 is TGTGCCAGCAGTGAAGGGGGGGCCAGCAATCAGCCCCAGCATTTT.

The sample holds one count of this clone. V gene TRBV7-9 combines with J gene TRBJ2-7; 11 bases are shared with TRBD2. Losses at the gene ends were 4 bases for V and 3 bases for J; bases not matched to a gene: 8. The germline V gene encodes CDR1 SEHNR and CDR2 FQNEAQ (reference sequence). The CDR3 spans 16 residues. Here the CDR3 DNA reads TGTGCCAGCAGCTCAAGAGGGACTAGCGGATACTACGAGCAGTACTTC. Encoded protein: CASSSRGTSGYYEQYF.

This chain connects TRBV14 to TRBJ2-5, with a possible D match to TRBD1 (5 bases). Germline V CDR1 and CDR2: SGHDN, FVKESK. V lost 0 bases and J lost 4, with 12 bases in between. CDR3 length: 15 residues. The DNA for the CDR3 is TGTGCCAGCAGCCAAGAAATGGGGCGCAGAGAGACCCAGTACTTC. This translates into CASSQEMGRRETQYF.

This clone was observed a handful of times. The chain has TRBV9 and TRBJ2-2; 8 bases are shared with TRBD2. J was trimmed by 2 bases and V by 4 bases; bases with no gene match: 16. From germline, CDR1 is SGDLS and CDR2 YYNGEE. CDR3 length equals 19 residues. The CDR3 loop reads CASSHPSPAWTSNTGELFF. CDR3 nucleotide sequence: TGTGCCAGCAGCCACCCCTCTCCGGCGTGGACTAGCAACACCGGGGAGCTGTTTTTT.

The gene calls are TRBV6-2 or TRBV6-3 and TRBJ2-1, with D hard to call. V dropped 6 bases and J dropped 1 base, with 19 bases sitting between them. The CDR3 sequence is 17 residues long. From germline, CDR1 is MNHEY and CDR2 SVGEGT. The CDR3 DNA sequence: TGTGCCAGCAGCTTGGGCCCCCCCCTCCCATCCTACAATGAGCAGTTCTTC. Protein sequence: CASSLGPPLPSYNEQFF.

V is TRBV28 and J is TRBJ1-2; TRBD1 matches 9 bases. The J segment lost 0 bases and the V segment lost 5 bases, leaving 4 bases of the junction unmatched. The CDR3 is 15 residues long. CDR1 and CDR2 (germline): MDHEN, SYDVKM. The CDR3 bases are TGTGCCAGCAGTCGGGGACAGGGAGCTAACTATGGCTACACCTTC. Its protein product is CASSRGQGANYGYTF.